These T cell receptor beta chains were read from a single sample in a study of metastatic and nonmetastatic thyroid tumors. TCRdb reanalyzed the PCR reads via MiXCR. Among about 21,000 clones listed, roughly 30% were seen once. The sequenced sample consisted of tumor tissue. Receptors were obtained from a male donor with papillary thyroid cancer or a benign thyroid nodule (not recorded which). Some clones in this sample may be carry-over from other donors' samples. Each CDR3 is given without its conserved first and last residue. Not every row has a clone size; where given, it reads once, few, many or a size class.

V: TRBV11-1
size: .
CDR3: AIILARGFGEQY

V: TRBV5-1
size: .
CDR3: ASSLGQPNYGYT

V: TRBV4-2
size: .
CDR3: ASSQGGRGAF

V: TRBV9
size: .
CDR3: ASSGGTGDEAF

V: TRBV28
size: .
CDR3: ASSRSQTNEKLV

V: TRBV4-2
size: .
CDR3: SSSHAGTGPNVLT

V: TRBV27
size: few
CDR3: ASKMARGRETQY

V: TRBV4-1
size: medium-sized
CDR3: ASSQDVGSYYEQY

V: TRBV15
size: many
CDR3: ATSRDSSAGRY

V: TRBV6-1
size: few
CDR3: ASSRLAGGVDTQY

V: TRBV12-3/TRBV12-4
size: .
CDR3: ASSALTDSGNTIY

V: TRBV9
size: .
CDR3: ASSVEGFSGNTIY

V: TRBV18
size: few
CDR3: ASSNAGDYEQY

V: TRBV27
size: few
CDR3: ASSLKGVHEQY

V: TRBV28
size: .
CDR3: ASSGLREGSYEQY

V: TRBV12-3/TRBV12-4
size: .
CDR3: ASSFGTENGYT

V: TRBV9
size: .
CDR3: ASTPRENRGLGELF

V: TRBV9
size: .
CDR3: ASSPRPGGHGQY

V: TRBV7-2
size: medium-sized
CDR3: ASSLAKGGELF

V: TRBV27
size: few
CDR3: ASSRHAHRYVYT

V: TRBV20-1
size: many
CDR3: SASHGTEGETQY

V: TRBV28
size: .
CDR3: ASSFCWGLNISTDTQY

V: TRBV6-6
size: many
CDR3: ASSYSEQGNEKLF

V: TRBV18
size: once
CDR3: ASSAGGNTGELF

V: TRBV6-1
size: .
CDR3: ASSELGKRYEQY

V: TRBV7-9
size: many
CDR3: ASSLSRGREAF

V: TRBV6-5
size: .
CDR3: ASSYSRGYEQY

V: TRBV11-2
size: few
CDR3: ASSWGQASSYEQY

V: TRBV11-2
size: .
CDR3: ASSLGGTGNYEQY

V: TRBV4-2
size: .
CDR3: ASSQDEKGNYEQY

V: TRBV20-1
size: once
CDR3: SARDQGAGEQY

V: TRBV19
size: .
CDR3: ASSPDLGDQY

V: TRBV10-1
size: few
CDR3: ASSGGTGSSYEQY

V: TRBV10-1
size: many
CDR3: AITPGRRQETQY

V: TRBV2
size: .
CDR3: ASSECSADQPQH

V: TRBV6-5
size: .
CDR3: ASSRRGGGSLSTDTQY

V: TRBV6-1
size: few
CDR3: ASMDSYGYT

V: TRBV20-1
size: .
CDR3: SARRRGNTGELF

V: TRBV20-1
size: .
CDR3: SAPYRGSNQPQH

V: TRBV6-1
size: .
CDR3: ASSIGQGAVNSPLH

V: TRBV6-1
size: .
CDR3: ASRMGQGSVNSPLH

V: TRBV20-1
size: .
CDR3: SANREGGPPYEQY

V: TRBV12-3/TRBV12-4
size: few
CDR3: ASSSLYTEAF

V: TRBV9
size: .
CDR3: ASSSRTSTIHNEQF

V: TRBV20-1
size: medium-sized
CDR3: SGVIMNTEAF

V: TRBV14
size: .
CDR3: ASSQVTEYEQY

V: TRBV28
size: few
CDR3: ASSLQVSGANVLT

V: TRBV4-2
size: medium-sized
CDR3: ASSPDTTGTSPNEQY

V: TRBV10-1
size: many
CDR3: ASSDRTGYGYT

V: TRBV2
size: medium-sized
CDR3: ASLNMGLAGSYEQY

V: TRBV5-1
size: many
CDR3: ASSSGQGTGELF

V: TRBV5-1
size: .
CDR3: ASSLAGGRETQY

V: TRBV27
size: few
CDR3: ASSLIWGPDTQY

V: TRBV9
size: many
CDR3: ASSVDLKQETQY

V: TRBV6-6
size: few
CDR3: ASSYSHTEAF